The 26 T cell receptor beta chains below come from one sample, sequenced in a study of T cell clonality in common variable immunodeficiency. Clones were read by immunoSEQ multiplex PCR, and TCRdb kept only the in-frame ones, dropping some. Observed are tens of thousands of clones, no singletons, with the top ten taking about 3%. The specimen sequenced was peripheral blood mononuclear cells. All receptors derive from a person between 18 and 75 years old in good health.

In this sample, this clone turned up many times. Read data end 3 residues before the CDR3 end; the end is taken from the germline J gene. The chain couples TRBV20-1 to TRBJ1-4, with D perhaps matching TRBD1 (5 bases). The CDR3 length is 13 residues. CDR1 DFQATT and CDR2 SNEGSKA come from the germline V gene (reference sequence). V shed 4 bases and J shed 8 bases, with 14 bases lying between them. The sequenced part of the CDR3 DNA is TGCAGTGCTACTCGGGGGGGAGAGGAAAAA. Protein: CSATRGGEEK. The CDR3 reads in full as CSATRGGEEKLFF.

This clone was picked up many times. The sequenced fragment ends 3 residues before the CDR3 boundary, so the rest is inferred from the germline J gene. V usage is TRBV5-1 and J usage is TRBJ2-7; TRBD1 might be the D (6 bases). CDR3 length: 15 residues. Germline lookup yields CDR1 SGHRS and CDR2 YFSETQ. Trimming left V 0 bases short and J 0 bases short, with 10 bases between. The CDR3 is CASSLVQGSSYEQYF. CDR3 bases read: TGCGCCAGCAGCTTGGTCCAGGGGAGCTCCTACGAG.

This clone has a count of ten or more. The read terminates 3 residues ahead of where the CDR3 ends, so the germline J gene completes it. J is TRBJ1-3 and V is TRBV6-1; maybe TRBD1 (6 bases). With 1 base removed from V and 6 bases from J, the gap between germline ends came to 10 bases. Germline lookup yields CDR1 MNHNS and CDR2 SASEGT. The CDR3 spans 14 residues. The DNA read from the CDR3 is TGTGCCAGCAGTGAAGTTTACAGGGAAAACACC. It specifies CASSEVYRENT. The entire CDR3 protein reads CASSEVYRENTIYF.

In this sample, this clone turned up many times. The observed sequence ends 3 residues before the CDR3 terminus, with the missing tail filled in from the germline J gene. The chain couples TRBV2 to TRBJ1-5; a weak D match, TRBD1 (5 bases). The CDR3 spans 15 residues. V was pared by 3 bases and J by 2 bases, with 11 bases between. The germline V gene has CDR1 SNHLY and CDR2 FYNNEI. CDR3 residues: CASSDRAGRNQPQHF. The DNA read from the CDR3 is TGTGCCAGCAGTGATCGGGCAGGGCGCAATCAGCCC.

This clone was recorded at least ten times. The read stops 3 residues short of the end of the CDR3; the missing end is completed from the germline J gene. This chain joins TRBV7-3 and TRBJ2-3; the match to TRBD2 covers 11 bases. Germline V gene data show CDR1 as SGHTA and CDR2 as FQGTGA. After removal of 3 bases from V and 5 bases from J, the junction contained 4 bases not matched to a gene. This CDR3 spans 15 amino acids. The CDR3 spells CASSFSGGAGDTQYF. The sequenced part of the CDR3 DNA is TGTGCCAGCAGCTTTAGCGGGGGGGCGGGAGATACG.

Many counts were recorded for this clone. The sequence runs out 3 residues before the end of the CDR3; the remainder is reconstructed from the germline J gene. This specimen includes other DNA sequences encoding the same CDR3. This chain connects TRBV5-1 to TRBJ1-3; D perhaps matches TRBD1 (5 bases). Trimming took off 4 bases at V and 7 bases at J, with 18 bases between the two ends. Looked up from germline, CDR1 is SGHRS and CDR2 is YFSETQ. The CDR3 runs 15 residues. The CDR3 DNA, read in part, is TGCGCCAGCAGCGCCGGGACCTCCGGGACTAACACC. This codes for CASSAGTSGTNT. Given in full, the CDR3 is CASSAGTSGTNTIYF. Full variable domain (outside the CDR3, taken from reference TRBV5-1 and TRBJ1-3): KAGVTQTPRYLIKTRGQQVTLSCSPISGHRSVSWYQQTPGQGLQFLFEYFSETQRNKGNFPGRFSGRQFSNSRSEMNVSTLELGDSALYLCASSAGTSGTNTIYFGEGSWLTVV.

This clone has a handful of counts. CDR3 protein: CASTSTGASGNTIYF. The part of the CDR3 DNA that was read is TGTGCCAGCACATCGACAGGGGCCTCTGGAAACACC. The V call is TRBV2, the J call TRBJ1-3; TRBD1 agrees at 8 bases. With the read ending 3 residues before the CDR3 end, the germline J gene is used to fill in that end. J gave up 0 bases and V 7 bases, and 5 bases lay outside the gene matches. The CDR3 has 15 amino acids. Germline lookup yields CDR1 SNHLY and CDR2 FYNNEI.

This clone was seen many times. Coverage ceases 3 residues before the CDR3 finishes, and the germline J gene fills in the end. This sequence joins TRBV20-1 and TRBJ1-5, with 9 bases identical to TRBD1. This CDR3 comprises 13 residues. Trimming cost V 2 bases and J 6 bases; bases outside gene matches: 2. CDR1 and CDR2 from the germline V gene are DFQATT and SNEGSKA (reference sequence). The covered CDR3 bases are TGCAGTGCTAGACGACAGGGGGGTCAGCCC. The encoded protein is CSARRQGGQP. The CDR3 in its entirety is CSARRQGGQPQHF.

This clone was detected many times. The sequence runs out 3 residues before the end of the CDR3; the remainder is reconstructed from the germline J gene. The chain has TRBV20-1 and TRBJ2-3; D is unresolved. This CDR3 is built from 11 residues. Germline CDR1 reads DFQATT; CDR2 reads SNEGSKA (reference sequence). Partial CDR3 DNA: TGCAGCCCCGCTACCACAGATACG. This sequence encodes CSPATTDT. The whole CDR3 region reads CSPATTDTQYF.

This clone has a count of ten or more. The CDR3: CASSLSMKQRGFDEQYF. The sequenced part of the CDR3 DNA is TGTGCCAGCAGTTTATCGATGAAGCAAAGGGGGTTCGACGAG. The rearrangement links TRBV27 to TRBJ2-7; possible D gene TRBD1, 6 bases. The DNA ends 3 residues before the CDR3 does, and the rest of the CDR3 is filled in from the germline J gene. Germline CDR1 is MNHEY and CDR2 is SMNVEV (reference sequence). Deletions cut 0 bases from V and 5 bases from J, with 20 bases between. The CDR3 is 17 residues long.

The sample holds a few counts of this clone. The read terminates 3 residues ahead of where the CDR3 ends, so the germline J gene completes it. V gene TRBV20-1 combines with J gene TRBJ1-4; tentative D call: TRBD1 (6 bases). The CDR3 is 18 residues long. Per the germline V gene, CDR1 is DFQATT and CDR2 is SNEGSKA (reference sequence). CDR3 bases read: TGCAGTGCTAGAAACATCTTATCACAGGGAACCGCTAATTCACCA. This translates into CSARNILSQGTANSP. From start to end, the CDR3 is CSARNILSQGTANSPLFF.

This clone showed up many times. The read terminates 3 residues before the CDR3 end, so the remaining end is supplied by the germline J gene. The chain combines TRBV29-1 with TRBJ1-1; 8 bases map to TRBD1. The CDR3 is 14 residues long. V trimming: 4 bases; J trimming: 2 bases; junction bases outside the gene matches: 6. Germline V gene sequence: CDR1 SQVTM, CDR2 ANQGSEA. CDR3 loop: CSVVARGHNTEAFF. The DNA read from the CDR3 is TGCAGCGTTGTGGCCAGGGGGCATAACACTGAA.

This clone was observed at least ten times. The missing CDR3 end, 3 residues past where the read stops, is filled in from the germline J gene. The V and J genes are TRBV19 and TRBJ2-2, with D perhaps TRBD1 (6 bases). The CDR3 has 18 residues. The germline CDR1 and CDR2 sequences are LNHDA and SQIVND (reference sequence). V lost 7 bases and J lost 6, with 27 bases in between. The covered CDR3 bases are TGTGCCAGTACCTTTCTCGCGACACGACCAGGGGTGGCCGGGGAG. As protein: CASTFLATRPGVAGE. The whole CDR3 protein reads CASTFLATRPGVAGELFF.

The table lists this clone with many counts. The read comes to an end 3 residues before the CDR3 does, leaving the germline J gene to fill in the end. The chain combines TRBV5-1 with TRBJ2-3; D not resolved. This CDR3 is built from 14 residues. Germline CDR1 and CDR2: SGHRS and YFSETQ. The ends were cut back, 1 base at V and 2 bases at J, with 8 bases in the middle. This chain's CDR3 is CASSLFYSTDTQYF. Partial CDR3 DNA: TGCGCCAGCAGCTTGTTTTACTCCACAGATACG.

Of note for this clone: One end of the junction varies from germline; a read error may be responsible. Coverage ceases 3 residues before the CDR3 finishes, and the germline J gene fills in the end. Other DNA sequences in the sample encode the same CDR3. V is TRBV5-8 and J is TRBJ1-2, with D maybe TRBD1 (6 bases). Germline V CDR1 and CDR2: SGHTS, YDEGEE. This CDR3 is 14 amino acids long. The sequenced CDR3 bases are TGTGCCAGCAGCAAATTACAGGGTGCTTATGGA. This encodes CASSKLQGAYG. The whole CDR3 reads CASSKLQGAYGYTF.

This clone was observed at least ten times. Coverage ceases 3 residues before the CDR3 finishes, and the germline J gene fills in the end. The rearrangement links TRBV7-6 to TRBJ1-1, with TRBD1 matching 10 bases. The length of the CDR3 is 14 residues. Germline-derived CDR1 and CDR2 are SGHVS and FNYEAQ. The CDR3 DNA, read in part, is TGTGCCAGCAGCTTAGGAGACAGGGGGCACATA. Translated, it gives CASSLGDRGHI. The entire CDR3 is CASSLGDRGHIAFF. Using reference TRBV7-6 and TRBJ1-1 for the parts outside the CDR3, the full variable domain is GAGVSQSPRYKVTKRGQDVALRCDPISGHVSLYWYRQALGQGPEFLTYFNYEAQQDKSGLPNDRFSAERPEGSISTLTIQRTEQRDSAMYRCASSLGDRGHIAFFGQGTRLTVV.

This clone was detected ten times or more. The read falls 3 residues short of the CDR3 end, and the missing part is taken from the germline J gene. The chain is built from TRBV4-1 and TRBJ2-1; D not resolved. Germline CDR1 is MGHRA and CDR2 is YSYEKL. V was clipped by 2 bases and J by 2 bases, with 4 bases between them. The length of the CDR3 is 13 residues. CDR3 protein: CASSQQAYNEQFF. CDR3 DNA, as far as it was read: TGCGCCAGCAGCCAACAGGCCTACAATGAG.

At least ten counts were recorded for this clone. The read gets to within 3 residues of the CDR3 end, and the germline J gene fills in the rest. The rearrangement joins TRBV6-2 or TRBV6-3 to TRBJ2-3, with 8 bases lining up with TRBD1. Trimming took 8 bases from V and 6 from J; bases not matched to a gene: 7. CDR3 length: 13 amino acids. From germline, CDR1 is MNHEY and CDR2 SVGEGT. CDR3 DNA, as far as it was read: TGTGCCAGCGACAGGGGTCAAACGGATACG. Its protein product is CASDRGQTDT. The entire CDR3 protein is CASDRGQTDTQYF.

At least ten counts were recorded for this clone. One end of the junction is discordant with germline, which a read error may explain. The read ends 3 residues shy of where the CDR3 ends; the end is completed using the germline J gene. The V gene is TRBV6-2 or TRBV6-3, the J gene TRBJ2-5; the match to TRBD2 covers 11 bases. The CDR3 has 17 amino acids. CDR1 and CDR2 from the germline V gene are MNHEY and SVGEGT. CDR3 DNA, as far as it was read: TGTGCCAGCAATTACCGACTAGCGGGGAGGGGGAAAGAGACC. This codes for CASNYRLAGRGKET. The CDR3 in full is CASNYRLAGRGKETQYF.

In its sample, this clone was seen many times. The part of the CDR3 DNA that was read is TGCAGTGCTAGAGTTCGTAACGGTGAA. Its protein is CSARVRNGE. The whole CDR3 reads CSARVRNGEAFF. V usage is TRBV20-1 and J usage is TRBJ1-1; D is unclear. The read ends 3 residues before the CDR3 terminus; that terminus is restored from the germline J gene. This CDR3 region has 12 residues. CDR1 DFQATT and CDR2 SNEGSKA come from the germline V gene (reference sequence). Trimming pared 1 base from V and 7 bases from J, leaving 10 bases between.

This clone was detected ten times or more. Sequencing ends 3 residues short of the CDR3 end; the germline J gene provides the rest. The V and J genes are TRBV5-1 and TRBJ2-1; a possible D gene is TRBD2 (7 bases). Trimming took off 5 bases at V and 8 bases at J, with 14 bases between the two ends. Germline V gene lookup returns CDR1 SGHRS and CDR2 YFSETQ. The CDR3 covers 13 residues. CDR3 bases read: TGCGCCAGCAGGTCCGGGGGGCTCGATGAG. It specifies CASRSGGLDE. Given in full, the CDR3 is CASRSGGLDEQFF.

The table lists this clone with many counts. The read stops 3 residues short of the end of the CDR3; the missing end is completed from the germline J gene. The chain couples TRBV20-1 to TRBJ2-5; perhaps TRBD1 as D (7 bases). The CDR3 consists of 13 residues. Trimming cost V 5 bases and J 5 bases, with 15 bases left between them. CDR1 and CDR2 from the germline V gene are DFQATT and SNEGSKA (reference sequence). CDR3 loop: CSASGGFGETQYF. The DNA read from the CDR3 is TGCAGTGCTTCAGGGGGGTTTGGGGAGACC.

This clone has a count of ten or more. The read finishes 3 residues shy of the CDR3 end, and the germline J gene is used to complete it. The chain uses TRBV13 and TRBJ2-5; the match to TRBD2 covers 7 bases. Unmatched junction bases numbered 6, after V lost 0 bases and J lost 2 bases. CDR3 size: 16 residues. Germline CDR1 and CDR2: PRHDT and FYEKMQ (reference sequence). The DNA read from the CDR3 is TGTGCCAGCAGCTTAGGGGGGAGGGGCCAACAAGAGACC. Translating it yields CASSLGGRGQQET. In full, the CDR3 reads CASSLGGRGQQETQYF.

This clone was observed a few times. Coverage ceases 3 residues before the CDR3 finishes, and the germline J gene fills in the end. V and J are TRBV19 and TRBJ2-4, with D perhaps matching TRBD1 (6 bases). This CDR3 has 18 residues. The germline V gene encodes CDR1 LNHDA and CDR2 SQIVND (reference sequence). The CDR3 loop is CASTLRGTTPYSNQPQYF. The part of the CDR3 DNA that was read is TGTGCCAGTACCCTAAGGGGGACCACCCCTTATAGCAATCAGCCT. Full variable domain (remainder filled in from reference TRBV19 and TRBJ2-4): DGGITQSPKYLFRKEGQNVTLSCEQNLNHDAMYWYRQDPGQGLRLIYYSQIVNDFQKGDIAEGYSVSREKKESFPLTVTSAQKNPTAFYLCASTLRGTTPYSNQPQYFGAGTRLSVL.

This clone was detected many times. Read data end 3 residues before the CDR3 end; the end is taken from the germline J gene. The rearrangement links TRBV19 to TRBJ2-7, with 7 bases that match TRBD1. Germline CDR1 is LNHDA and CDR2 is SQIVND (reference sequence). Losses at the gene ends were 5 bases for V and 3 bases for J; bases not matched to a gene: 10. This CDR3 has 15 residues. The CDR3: CASSVRQGYYYEQYF. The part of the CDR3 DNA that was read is TGTGCCAGTAGTGTACGACAGGGCTACTACTACGAG.

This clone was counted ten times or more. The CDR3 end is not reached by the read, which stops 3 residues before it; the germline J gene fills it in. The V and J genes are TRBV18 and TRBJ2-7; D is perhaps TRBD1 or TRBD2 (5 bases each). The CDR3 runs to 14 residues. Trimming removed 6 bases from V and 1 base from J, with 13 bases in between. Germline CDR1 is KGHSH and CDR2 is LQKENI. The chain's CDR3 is CASSRERQSYEQYF. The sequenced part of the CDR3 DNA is TGTGCCAGCTCCAGGGAGAGACAGTCCTACGAG.